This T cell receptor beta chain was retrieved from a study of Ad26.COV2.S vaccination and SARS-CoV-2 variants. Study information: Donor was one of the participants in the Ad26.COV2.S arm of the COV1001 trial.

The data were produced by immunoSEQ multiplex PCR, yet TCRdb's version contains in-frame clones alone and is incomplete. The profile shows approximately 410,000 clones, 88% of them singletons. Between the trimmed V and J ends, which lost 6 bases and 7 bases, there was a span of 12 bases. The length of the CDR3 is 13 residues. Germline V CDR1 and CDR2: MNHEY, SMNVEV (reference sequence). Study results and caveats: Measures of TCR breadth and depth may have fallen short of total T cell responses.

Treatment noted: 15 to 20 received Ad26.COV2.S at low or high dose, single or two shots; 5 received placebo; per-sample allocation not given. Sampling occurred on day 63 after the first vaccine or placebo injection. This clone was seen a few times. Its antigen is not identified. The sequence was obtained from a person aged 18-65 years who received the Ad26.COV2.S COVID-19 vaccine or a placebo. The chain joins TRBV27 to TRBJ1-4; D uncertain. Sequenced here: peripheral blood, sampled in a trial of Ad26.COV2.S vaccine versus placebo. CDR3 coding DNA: TGTGCCAGCAGCCAACGGAAGCTTGAAAAACTGTTTTTT. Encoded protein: CASSQRKLEKLFF.